The 6 T cell receptor beta chains below all came from one sample that was sequenced in a study of yellow fever vaccine responses in identical twins. TCRdb reanalysed the RT-PCR reads using MiXCR and keeps one entry per CDR3 protein. In the table there are under 20,000 distinct CDR3 sequences, 60% to 70% of which are singletons. This specimen consisted of T cells from blood (PBMCs), unsorted or a sorted subset (not recorded which), obtained before or after yellow fever vaccination (not recorded which). These receptors were obtained from a young woman who received the yellow fever vaccine.

This chain uses TRBV6-5 with TRBJ1-2; 9 bases match TRBD1. Germline V lookup: CDR1 MNHEY, CDR2 SVGAGI. The CDR3 runs 15 residues. V was pared by 4 bases and J by 3 bases, with 6 bases of the junction left unmatched. In DNA, the CDR3 is TGTGCCAGCAGTTCCCTCCGGGACAGGGACTATGGCTACACCTTC. Its translation: CASSSLRDRDYGYTF.

The chain has TRBV7-6 and TRBJ1-1; D is ambiguous. Germline loops: CDR1 SGHVS, CDR2 FNYEAQ. Trimming pared 5 bases from V and 0 bases from J, leaving 16 bases between. The CDR3 loop spans 16 amino acids. This CDR3 is CASSPVTGEMNTEAFF. In DNA, the CDR3 is TGTGCCAGCAGCCCAGTGACGGGCGAAATGAACACTGAAGCTTTCTTT. Full variable domain (missing parts from reference TRBV7-6 and TRBJ1-1): GAGVSQSPRYKVTKRGQDVALRCDPISGHVSLYWYRQALGQGPEFLTYFNYEAQQDKSGLPNDRFSAERPEGSISTLTIQRTEQRDSAMYRCASSPVTGEMNTEAFFGQGTRLTVV.

The V call is TRBV7-2, the J call TRBJ2-4; 10 bases align to TRBD2. Germline trimming cut 0 bases from V and 1 base from J; bases unmatched to any gene: 3. The CDR3 consists of 17 residues. In germline, CDR1 is SGHTA, CDR2 FQGNSA. CDR3 sequence reads: CASSLAASGGAKNIQYF. The CDR3 DNA reads as TGTGCCAGCAGCTTAGCGGCTAGCGGGGGTGCCAAAAACATTCAGTACTTC.

This clonotype has just one count. Mismatch with germline at one junction end may stem from a read error. The rearrangement uses TRBV2 and TRBJ1-4; no clear D. Germline values: CDR1 SNHLY, CDR2 FYNNEI. This CDR3 is 14 amino acids long. The CDR3 spells CASSVSAGWEKLFF. For the CDR3, the DNA is TGCGCCAGCAGTGTATCGGCAGGTTGGGAAAAACTGTTTTTT.

In this sample, this clonotype turned up a few times. V gene TRBV13 combines with J gene TRBJ2-1; 8 nucleotides align to TRBD2. The CDR3 extends over 14 amino acids. CDR1 and CDR2 (germline): PRHDT, FYEKMQ (reference sequence). The junction had 1 base not matched to a gene; V was cut back by 5 bases and J by 1 base. Written as DNA, the CDR3 is TGTGCCAGCAGCCGGGGGGGTTCCTACAATGAGCAGTTCTTC. As protein: CASSRGGSYNEQFF. The full variable domain, rest sourced from reference TRBV13 and TRBJ2-1, is AAGVIQSPRHLIKEKRETATLKCYPIPRHDTVYWYQQGPGQDPQFLISFYEKMQSDKGSIPDRFSAQQFSDYHSELNMSSLELGDSALYFCASSRGGSYNEQFFGPGTRLTVL.

This clonotype showed up just a few times. This chain links TRBV29-1 with TRBJ1-1; 8 nucleotides agree with TRBD1. The J segment lost 6 bases and the V segment lost 0 bases, leaving 6 bases of the junction unmatched. CDR3 length equals 14 residues. Germline CDR1 reads SQVTM; CDR2 reads ANQGSEA. Written as DNA, the CDR3 is TGCAGCGTTGAAGATACAGGGGGTCGGGCTGAAGCTTTCTTT. It translates to CSVEDTGGRAEAFF.